Below are 16 T cell receptor beta chains sequenced from a single sample in a study of CD8 T cells in Susac syndrome. After extraction with the RNeasy kit, about 0.5 to 1 ug of the RNA was reverse transcribed using random hexamers. TCRdb fed the immunoSEQ multiplex PCR reads into MiXCR, producing one record per CDR3 protein. The table has under 90,000 distinct CDR3 sequences, roughly 94% seen once. Sequenced material: CD8+ T cells from PBMCs. The receptors shown here come from a human donor with Susac syndrome.

The rearrangement uses TRBV4-2 and TRBJ2-5; 9 bases match TRBD2. The V gene end was trimmed by 3 bases and the J gene end by 5 bases; junction bases not matched to a gene: 7. This CDR3 region has 15 residues. Germline CDR1 reads LGHNA; CDR2 reads YNFKEQ. The CDR3 DNA sequence: TGTGCCAGCAGCCAGGAGAAAGCGGGAGGTGAGACCCAGTACTTC. Protein product: CASSQEKAGGETQYF.

The V call is TRBV27, the J call TRBJ2-5; D not certain. The CDR3 runs 16 residues. CDR1 and CDR2 (germline): MNHEY, SMNVEV (reference sequence). V was pared by 2 bases and J by 5 bases, with 18 bases between. CDR3 DNA sequence: TGTGCCAGCAGTTTACTCCACCGTGGGGTGGGCGAGACCCAGTACTTC. It specifies CASSLLHRGVGETQYF.

The chain employs TRBV7-8 and TRBJ2-1, with 10 bases identical to TRBD2. The CDR3 has 15 amino acids. The V gene's germline CDR1 is SGHVS and CDR2 FQNEAQ. After removal of 5 bases from V and 6 bases from J, the junction contained 7 bases not matched to a gene. In DNA form, the CDR3 reads TGTGCCAGCAGCGGAGGGACTAGCGCCCTCAATGAGCAGTTCTTC. This codes for CASSGGTSALNEQFF.

The chain employs TRBV28 and TRBJ2-7; maybe TRBD2 (6 bases). Germline V gives CDR1 MDHEN, CDR2 SYDVKM. Deletions cut 3 bases from V and 7 bases from J, with 13 bases between. The CDR3 consists of 13 residues. The CDR3 region is CASSFSPAGEQYF. The CDR3 nucleotides are TGTGCCAGCAGTTTTAGTCCCGCGGGGGAGCAGTACTTC.

The chain combines TRBV6-2 or TRBV6-3 with TRBJ2-7; D unresolved. The CDR3 has 12 residues. V was shortened by 6 bases and J by 6 bases, with 12 bases between the two germline ends. Germline loops: CDR1 MNHEY, CDR2 SVGEGT. The CDR3 DNA reads as TGTGCCAGCAGCATTGCTCTGGGCGAGCAGTACTTC. Translating gives CASSIALGEQYF.

This chain links TRBV14 with TRBJ1-1; weak D call: TRBD1 (5 bases). Trimming cost V 5 bases and J 3 bases, with 10 bases left between them. Per the germline V gene, CDR1 is SGHDN and CDR2 is FVKESK. The length of the CDR3 is 13 residues. The CDR3 nucleotides are TGTGCCAGCAGCGAAAGGGGCGACACTGAAGCTTTCTTT. Amino acids: CASSERGDTEAFF.

This chain joins TRBV6-5 and TRBJ2-7; unclear D gene. Germline CDR1 is MNHEY and CDR2 is SVGAGI. The CDR3 has 17 amino acids. V dropped 0 bases and J dropped 0 bases, with 15 bases sitting between them. CDR3 sequence: CASSYSVMSPNSYEQYF. DNA for the CDR3: TGTGCCAGCAGTTACTCGGTGATGAGTCCTAACTCCTACGAGCAGTACTTC.

This sequence joins TRBV30 and TRBJ2-5; 7 nucleotides align to TRBD1. V was clipped by 4 bases and J by 4 bases; unmatched bases: 3. The CDR3 sequence is 12 residues long. CDR1 is GTSNPN and CDR2 is SVGIG in the germline V gene (reference sequence). The CDR3 protein is CAWTAGGETQYF. In nucleotides, the CDR3 is TGTGCCTGGACCGCAGGGGGAGAGACCCAGTACTTC.

The chain is built from TRBV9 and TRBJ2-1; TRBD2 aligns across 8 bases. In germline, CDR1 is SGDLS, CDR2 YYNGEE. Trimming took 0 bases from V and 7 from J; bases not matched to a gene: 9. CDR3 length: 16 residues. The CDR3 region has the DNA TGTGCCAGCAGCGTAGAGGGACTAGGGGGTGTTAATGAGCAGTTCTTC. This encodes CASSVEGLGGVNEQFF.

The V call is TRBV5-1, the J call TRBJ2-7, with 13 bases matching TRBD2. Germline V gene data show CDR1 as SGHRS and CDR2 as YFSETQ. V shed 2 bases, J shed 7 bases, and the junction held 3 bases outside the gene matches. There are 14 residues in the CDR3. The DNA for the CDR3 is TGCGCCAGCAGCTTACTAGCGGGAGGGGAAGAGCAGTACTTC. This sequence encodes CASSLLAGGEEQYF.

The gene calls are TRBV7-9 and TRBJ2-2; D is perhaps TRBD1 (6 bases). Between the trimmed V and J ends, which lost 4 bases and 0 bases, there was a span of 15 bases. From germline, CDR1 is SEHNR and CDR2 FQNEAQ (reference sequence). The CDR3 is made up of 17 amino acids. The DNA for the CDR3 is TGTGCCAGCAGCTCGAGCCGGGACAACGCGAACACCGGGGAGCTGTTTTTT. It encodes CASSSSRDNANTGELFF.

The rearrangement links TRBV27 to TRBJ2-7, with 7 bases identical to TRBD2. CDR3 length: 16 residues. Germline V CDR1 and CDR2: MNHEY, SMNVEV (reference sequence). V dropped 5 bases and J dropped 0; count of bases not matched to a gene: 10. CDR3 sequence (DNA): TGTGCCAGCAGTCCTTCTAGCGGCCCCAGCTCCTACGAGCAGTACTTC. Amino acids: CASSPSSGPSSYEQYF.

The V and J genes are TRBV20-1 and TRBJ2-4; possible D gene TRBD1, 6 bases. With 6 bases removed from V and 0 bases from J, the gap between germline ends came to 15 bases. CDR1 DFQATT and CDR2 SNEGSKA come from the germline V gene (reference sequence). The CDR3 is 15 amino acids. CDR3 amino acids: CSATVRGLAKNIQYF. The CDR3 coding sequence is TGCAGTGCAACGGTCAGGGGCTTAGCCAAAAACATTCAGTACTTC.

The rearrangement links TRBV4-1 to TRBJ2-1; D gene unclear. CDR3 size: 13 residues. Between the trimmed V and J ends, which lost 1 base and 10 bases, there was a span of 11 bases. Germline V lookup: CDR1 MGHRA, CDR2 YSYEKL. CDR3: CASSQGGSWEQFF. CDR3 DNA: TGCGCCAGCAGCCAAGGGGGATCTTGGGAGCAGTTCTTC.

In its sample, this clonotype was seen once. This chain links TRBV4-1 with TRBJ2-7; no clear D. This CDR3 contains 15 residues. The germline V gene has CDR1 MGHRA and CDR2 YSYEKL. V was cut by 1 base and J by 4 bases, with 14 bases left in between. The CDR3 DNA follows: TGCGCCAGCAGCCAAGTAGTAACAGTGCCTTACGAGCAGTACTTC. Its protein is CASSQVVTVPYEQYF.

The chain recombines TRBV6-1 with TRBJ2-7; either TRBD1 or TRBD2 may supply D (5 bases each). Trimming shortened V by 6 bases and J by 0 bases, and 12 bases separated the two germline ends. This CDR3 is built from 14 residues. Germline V gene lookup returns CDR1 MNHNS and CDR2 SASEGT. In nucleotides, the CDR3 is TGTGCCAGCAGACGGGACCTACCCTCCTACGAGCAGTACTTC. It encodes CASRRDLPSYEQYF.